This T cell receptor (beta chain) was sequenced for a study of cytomegalovirus exposure and HLA in healthy donors. Primers included in the PCR were 60 Vbeta and 13 Jbeta primers. The method was immunoSEQ multiplex PCR; TCRdb's version includes in-frame clones alone and lacks a portion of them. The data show 150,000 to 200,000 clones, with approximately 85% seen just once and around 2.3% held by the top ten. Trimming stripped 3 bases from V and 4 bases from J, with 9 bases between. From germline, CDR1 is LNHDA and CDR2 SQIVND (reference sequence). The CDR3 spans 13 residues. The chain couples TRBV19 to TRBJ1-2; no clear D. The sequencing input was PBMCs. The clonotype comes from a woman aged 45-59 years in good health and CMV-seronegative. Here the CDR3 reads CASSITVSYGYTF. In DNA form, the CDR3 reads TGTGCCAGTAGTATCACAGTGAGCTATGGCTACACCTTC.